This record covers a single T cell receptor (beta chain). As processed by the authors: Amplification of reference gene primers was used by the study to estimate nucleated cell counts. TCRdb's table, derived via immunoSEQ multiplex PCR, lists solely in-frame clones and lacks some. D and trimming come from the DNA, and the V and J calls and clone size come from that table. The sample contains some 180,000 clones, 65% to 90% of which appear only once. The sample is drawn from a study of blood T cell repertoires in COVID-19. On the study more broadly: Whether acute or convalescent, the COVID-19 samples came from the United States, Italy and Spain. The analysed material was cDNA or gDNA that came from T cells, B-cell-depleted T cells, or PBMCs.

In terms of age and location, participants ranged from about 18 to 100 years and lived in roughly 22 US areas. CDR1 and CDR2 (germline): SGHVS, FNYEAQ. The CDR3 covers 16 residues. V trimming: 1 base; J trimming: 4 bases; junction bases outside the gene matches: 6. Sequencing was carried out using PBMCs or T cells enriched from blood (not recorded which). This rearrangement joins TRBV7-6 to TRBJ1-3; 8 bases agree with TRBD1. This TCR was recovered from a woman in her fifties or sixties with acute COVID-19. CDR3 DNA: TGTGCCAGCAGCTTAGTCTCCCAGGGGGCCGGAAACACCATATATTTT. Translating it yields CASSLVSQGAGNTIYF.